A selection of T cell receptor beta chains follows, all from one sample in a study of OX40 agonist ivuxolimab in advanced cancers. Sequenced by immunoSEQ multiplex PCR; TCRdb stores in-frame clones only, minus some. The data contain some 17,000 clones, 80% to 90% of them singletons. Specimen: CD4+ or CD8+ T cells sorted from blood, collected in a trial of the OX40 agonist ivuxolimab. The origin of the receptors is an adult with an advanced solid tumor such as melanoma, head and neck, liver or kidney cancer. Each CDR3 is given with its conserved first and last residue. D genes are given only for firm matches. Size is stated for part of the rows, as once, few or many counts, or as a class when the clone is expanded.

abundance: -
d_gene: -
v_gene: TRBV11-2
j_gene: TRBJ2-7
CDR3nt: TGTGCCAGCAGCTTTACCGGGACTGTGGGCTACGAGCAGTACTTC
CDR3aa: CASSFTGTVGYEQYF

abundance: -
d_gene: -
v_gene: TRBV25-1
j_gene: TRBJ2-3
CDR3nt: TGTGCCAGCAGGGTACTTAGCACAGATACGCAGTATTTT
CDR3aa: CASRVLSTDTQYF

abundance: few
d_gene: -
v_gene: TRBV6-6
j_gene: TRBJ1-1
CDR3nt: TGTGCCAGCAGCCTAGACAAGAACACTGAAGCTTTCTTT
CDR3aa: CASSLDKNTEAFF

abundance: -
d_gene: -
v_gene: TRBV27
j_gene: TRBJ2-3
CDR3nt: TGTGCCAGCAGTTTGAGTGGGAGTTTCACAGATACGCAGTATTTT
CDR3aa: CASSLSGSFTDTQYF

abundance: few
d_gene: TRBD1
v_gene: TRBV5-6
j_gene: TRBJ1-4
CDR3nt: TGTGCCAGCAGCTCCTCCGGGACAGGGGACGAAAAACTGTTTTTT
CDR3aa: CASSSSGTGDEKLFF

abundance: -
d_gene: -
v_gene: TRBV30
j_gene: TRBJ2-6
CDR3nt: TGTGCCTGGAGCTCTGGGGCCAACGTCCTGACTTTC
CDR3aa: CAWSSGANVLTF

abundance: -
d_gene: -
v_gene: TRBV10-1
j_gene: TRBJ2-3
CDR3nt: TGCGCCCGTCGTCCGGGGGCCCCCACAGATACGCAGTATTTT
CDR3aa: CARRPGAPTDTQYF

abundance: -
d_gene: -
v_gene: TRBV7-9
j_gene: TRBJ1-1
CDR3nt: TGTGCCAGCAGCTATGACAGAAACACTGAAGCTTTCTTT
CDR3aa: CASSYDRNTEAFF

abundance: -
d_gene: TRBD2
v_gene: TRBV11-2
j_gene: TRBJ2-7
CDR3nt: TGTGCCAGCAGCTCGGGACTAGCGGGAGTGAACGAGCAGTACTTC
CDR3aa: CASSSGLAGVNEQYF

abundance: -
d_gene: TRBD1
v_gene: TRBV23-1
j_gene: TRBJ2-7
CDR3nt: TGCGCCAGCAGTCAATCGAGAGACAGGGGGCCGGACGAGCAGTACTTC
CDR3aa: CASSQSRDRGPDEQYF

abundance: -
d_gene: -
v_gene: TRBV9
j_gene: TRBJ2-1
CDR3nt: TGTGCCAGCAAAGTCGGGACTTCCCCCTACAATGAGCAGTTCTTC
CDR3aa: CASKVGTSPYNEQFF

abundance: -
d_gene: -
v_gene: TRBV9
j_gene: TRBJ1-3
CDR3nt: TGTGCCAGCAGCCCCCACTCCGGACAGAGGGCAGCTGGAAACACCATATATTTT
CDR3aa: CASSPHSGQRAAGNTIYF

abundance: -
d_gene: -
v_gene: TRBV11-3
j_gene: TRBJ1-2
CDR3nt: TGTGCCAGCGCTGACGCGACGGGCTATGGCTACACCTTC
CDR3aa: CASADATGYGYTF

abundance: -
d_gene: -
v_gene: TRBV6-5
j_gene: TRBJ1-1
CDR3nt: TGTGCCAGCAGTTACGCGGGCTCCATGAACACTGAAGCTTTCTTT
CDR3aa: CASSYAGSMNTEAFF

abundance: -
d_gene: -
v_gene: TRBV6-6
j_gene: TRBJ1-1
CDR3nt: TGTGCCAGCACTCCGGGACAATTCACTGAAGCTTTCTTT
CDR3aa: CASTPGQFTEAFF

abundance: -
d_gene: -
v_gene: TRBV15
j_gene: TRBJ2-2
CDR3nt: TGTGCCACCAGCAGAGTAGGGAGGGAGCTGTTTTTT
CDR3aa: CATSRVGRELFF

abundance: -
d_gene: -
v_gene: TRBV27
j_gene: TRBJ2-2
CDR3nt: TGTGCCAGCAGTTTGTACAGGGAGAACACCGGGGAGCTGTTTTTT
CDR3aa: CASSLYRENTGELFF

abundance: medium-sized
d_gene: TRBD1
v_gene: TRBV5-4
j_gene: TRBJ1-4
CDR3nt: TGTGCCAGCAGCTCCTCCGGGACAGGGGACGAAAAACTGTTTTTT
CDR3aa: CASSSSGTGDEKLFF

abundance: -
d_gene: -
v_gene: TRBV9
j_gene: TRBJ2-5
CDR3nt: TGTGCCAGCAGCGGGACAGTCCAAGAGACCCAGTACTTC
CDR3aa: CASSGTVQETQYF

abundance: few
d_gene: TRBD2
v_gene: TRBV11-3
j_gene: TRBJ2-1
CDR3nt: TGTGCCAGCAGCTCTCAACTAGCGGGAGGGCCGCATGAGCAGTTCTTC
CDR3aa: CASSSQLAGGPHEQFF

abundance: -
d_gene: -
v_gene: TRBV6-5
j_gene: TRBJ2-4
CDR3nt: TGTGCCAGCAGTTATGGGCAGGGGGGGAGCATTCAGTACTTC
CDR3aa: CASSYGQGGSIQYF

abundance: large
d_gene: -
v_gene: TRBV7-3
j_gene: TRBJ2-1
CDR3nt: TGTGCCAGCAGCTTAACTAGCGATAGCTCCTACAATGAGCAGTTCTTC
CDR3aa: CASSLTSDSSYNEQFF

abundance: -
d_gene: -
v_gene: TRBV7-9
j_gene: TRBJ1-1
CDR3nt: TGTGCCAGCAGCTTGGGACGGGGGAACACTGAAGCTTTCTTT
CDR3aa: CASSLGRGNTEAFF

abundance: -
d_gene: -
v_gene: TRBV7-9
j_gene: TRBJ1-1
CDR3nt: TGTGCCAGCAGCTGGGGGGTTTTGGGGATGAACACTGAAGCTTTCTTT
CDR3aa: CASSWGVLGMNTEAFF

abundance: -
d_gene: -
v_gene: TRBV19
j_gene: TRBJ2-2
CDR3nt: TGTGCCAGTGGCTGGGGGTCAACCGGGGAGCTGTTTTTT
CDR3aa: CASGWGSTGELFF

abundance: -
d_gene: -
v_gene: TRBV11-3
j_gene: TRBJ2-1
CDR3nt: TGTGCCAGCAGTCCGACCCTTCGTAATGAGCAGTTCTTC
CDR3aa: CASSPTLRNEQFF

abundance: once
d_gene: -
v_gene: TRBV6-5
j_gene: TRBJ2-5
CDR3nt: TGTGCCAGCACCTCTGGTGGGGAGACCCAGTACTTC
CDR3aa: CASTSGGETQYF

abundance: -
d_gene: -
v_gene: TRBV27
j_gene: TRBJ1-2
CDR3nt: TGTGCCAGCAGTTTAGTGCAGGGTCATCATGGCTACACCTTC
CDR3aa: CASSLVQGHHGYTF

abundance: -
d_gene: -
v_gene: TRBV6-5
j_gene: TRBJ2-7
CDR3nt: TGTGCCAGCAGTCCTCCCTCGAGCTACGAGCAGTACTTC
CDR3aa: CASSPPSSYEQYF

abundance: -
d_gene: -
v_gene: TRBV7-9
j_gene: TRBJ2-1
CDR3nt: TGTGCCAGCAGCTTTAAGTATGAGCAGTTCTTC
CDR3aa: CASSFKYEQFF

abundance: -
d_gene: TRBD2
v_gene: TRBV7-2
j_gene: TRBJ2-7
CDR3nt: TGTGCCAGCAGCCAAAACCGACTAGCGGGGGTCTACGAGCAGTACTTC
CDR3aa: CASSQNRLAGVYEQYF

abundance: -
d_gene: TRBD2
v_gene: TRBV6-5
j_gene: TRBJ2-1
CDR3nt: TGTGCCAGCAGTTACAGCGGACTAGCGGGAGATGGGGAGCAGTTCTTC
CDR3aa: CASSYSGLAGDGEQFF

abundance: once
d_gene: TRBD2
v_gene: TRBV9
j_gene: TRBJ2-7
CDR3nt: TGTGCCAGCAGCGTAGGGAGCGGGAACTTAATCGAGCAGTACTTC
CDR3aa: CASSVGSGNLIEQYF

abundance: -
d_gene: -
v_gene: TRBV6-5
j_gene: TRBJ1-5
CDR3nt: TGTGCCAGCAGTTATGTCCCGAACGAGCCCCAGCATTTT
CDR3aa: CASSYVPNEPQHF

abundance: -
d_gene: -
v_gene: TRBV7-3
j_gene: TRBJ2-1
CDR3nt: TGTGCCAGCAGCCTTTTGGATGGGGCGATAGATGAGCAGTTCTTC
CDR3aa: CASSLLDGAIDEQFF

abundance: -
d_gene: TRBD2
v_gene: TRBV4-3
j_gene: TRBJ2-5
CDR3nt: TGCGCCAGCAGCCAAGGGCCGGGTGGGGCGGGAGAAATCCAAGAGACCCAGTACTTC
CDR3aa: CASSQGPGGAGEIQETQYF

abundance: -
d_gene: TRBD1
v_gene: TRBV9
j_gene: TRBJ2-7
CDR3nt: TGTGCCAGCAGCGACCGGGACAGGCCCTACGAGCAGTACTTC
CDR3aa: CASSDRDRPYEQYF

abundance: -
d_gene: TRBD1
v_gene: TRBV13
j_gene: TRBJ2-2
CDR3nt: TGTGCCAGCAGCTTAAGACAGGGGGCGAGGACCGGGGAGCTGTTTTTT
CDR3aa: CASSLRQGARTGELFF

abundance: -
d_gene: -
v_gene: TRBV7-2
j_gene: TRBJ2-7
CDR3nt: TGTGCCAGCAGCTTAGGACTAACAGGAAACGAGCAGTACTTC
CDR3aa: CASSLGLTGNEQYF

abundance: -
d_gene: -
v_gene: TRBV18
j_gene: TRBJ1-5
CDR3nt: TGTGCCAGCTCACCAGGGATAAATAATCAGCCCCAGCATTTT
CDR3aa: CASSPGINNQPQHF

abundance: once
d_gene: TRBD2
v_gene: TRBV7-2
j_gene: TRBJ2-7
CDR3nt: TGTGCCAGCAGCTTAGCGGGACTAGGCTACGAGCAGTACTTC
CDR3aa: CASSLAGLGYEQYF

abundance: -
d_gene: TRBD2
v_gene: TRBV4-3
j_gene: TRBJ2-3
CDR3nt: TGCGCCAGCAGCCAAGACCCTCGGGGCTGGGAGGGCGCAGATACGCAGTATTTT
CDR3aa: CASSQDPRGWEGADTQYF

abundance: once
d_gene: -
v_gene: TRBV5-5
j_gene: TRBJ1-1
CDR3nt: TGTGCCAGCAGCTTGACCGGACCGAGGCGTGCAGCTTTCTTT
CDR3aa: CASSLTGPRRAAFF

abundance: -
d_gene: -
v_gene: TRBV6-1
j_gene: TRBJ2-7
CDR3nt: TGTGCCAGCAGTGAGGTCAGTCTAGGACGCTACGAGCAGTACTTC
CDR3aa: CASSEVSLGRYEQYF

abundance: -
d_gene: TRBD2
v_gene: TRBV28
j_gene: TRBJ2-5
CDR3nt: TGTGCCAGCCTCCCGGACGGGAGGGCCTACCAAGAGACCCAGTACTTC
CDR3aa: CASLPDGRAYQETQYF